The 18 T cell receptor beta chains given below trace back to one sample, sequenced in a study of blood T cell repertoires in COVID-19. Profiling relied on immunoSEQ multiplex PCR, and the TCRdb table lists in-frame clones only, not all of them. In the table there are under 50,000 clones, 70% to 85% of which are singletons. Sequenced: peripheral blood. These receptors were obtained from a man aged 50 to 60 with active COVID-19.

The chain joins TRBV13 to TRBJ2-1, with 7 bases matching TRBD1. This CDR3 is built from 17 residues. Germline CDR1 PRHDT, CDR2 FYEKMQ (reference sequence). The V gene end was trimmed by 2 bases and the J gene end by 0 bases; junction bases not matched to a gene: 7. DNA of the CDR3: TGTGCCAGCAGCTTAAGGCCAGGGGGAGTCTCCTACAATGAGCAGTTCTTC. Its translation: CASSLRPGGVSYNEQFF.

The V gene is TRBV7-7, the J gene TRBJ2-5; TRBD2 is a possible D gene (5 bases). This CDR3 is built from 15 residues. The germline V gene encodes CDR1 SSHAT and CDR2 FNYEAQ (reference sequence). V was shortened by 1 base and J by 5 bases, with 14 bases between the two germline ends. The CDR3: CASSLGSSAGETQYF. The CDR3 DNA reads as TGTGCCAGCAGCTTAGGATCCAGTGCGGGCGAGACCCAGTACTTC. The full variable domain, rest sourced from reference TRBV7-7 and TRBJ2-5, is GAGVSQSPRYKVTKRGQDVTLRCDPISSHATLYWYQQALGQGPEFLTYFNYEAQPDKSGLPSDRFSAERPEGSISTLTIQRTEQRDSAMYRCASSLGSSAGETQYFGPGTRLLVL.

The J gene is TRBJ1-3, the V gene TRBV5-6, with 7 bases aligning to TRBD1. Trimming cost V 0 bases and J 2 bases; bases outside gene matches: 5. The CDR3 has 16 amino acids. Germline CDR1 SGHDT, CDR2 YYEEEE. The CDR3 nucleotides read TGTGCCAGCAGCTTGGCAGGGGGACCTACTGGAAACACCATATATTTT. Amino acid sequence: CASSLAGGPTGNTIYF. The whole variable domain, remainder taken from reference TRBV5-6 and TRBJ1-3, is DAGVTQSPTHLIKTRGQQVTLRCSPKSGHDTVSWYQQALGQGPQFIFQYYEEEERQRGNFPDRFSGHQFPNYSSELNVNALLLGDSALYLCASSLAGGPTGNTIYFGEGSWLTVV.

V gene TRBV28 combines with J gene TRBJ1-4, with a weak D call TRBD1 (5 bases). The CDR3 loop spans 15 amino acids. V was shortened by 6 bases and J by 3 bases, with 14 bases between the two germline ends. Germline CDR1 and CDR2: MDHEN and SYDVKM. CDR3 region: CASSARRGANEKLFF. CDR3 in DNA: TGTGCCAGCAGCGCCCGCCGGGGGGCTAATGAAAAACTGTTTTTT.

J is TRBJ2-5 and V is TRBV5-1; 7 nucleotides line up with TRBD2. CDR3 length: 14 residues. The junction had 6 bases not matched to a gene; V was cut back by 5 bases and J by 2 bases. CDR1 and CDR2 from the germline V gene are SGHRS and YFSETQ. CDR3 nucleotides: TGCGCCAGCAGTGTAGCGGGTTATCAAGAGACCCAGTACTTC. It specifies CASSVAGYQETQYF.

The rearrangement uses TRBV19 and TRBJ1-1; D gene unclear. V dropped 4 bases and J dropped 4 bases, with 7 bases sitting between them. The CDR3 is 12 amino acids. Looked up from germline, CDR1 is LNHDA and CDR2 is SQIVND (reference sequence). CDR3 coding DNA: TGTGCCAGTAGTAGGGGAGTCACTGAAGCTTTCTTT. Protein sequence: CASSRGVTEAFF.

The chain uses TRBV7-6 and TRBJ2-5, with a possible D match to TRBD2 (6 bases). The germline V gene has CDR1 SGHVS and CDR2 FNYEAQ. The CDR3 covers 14 residues. The V gene lost 0 bases and the J gene lost 7 bases, with 12 bases spanning the gap. The CDR3: CASSLASGDGTQYF. The CDR3 DNA follows: TGTGCCAGCAGCTTAGCGTCGGGGGACGGGACCCAGTACTTC.

The J gene is TRBJ2-7, the V gene TRBV29-1; TRBD1 matches at 8 bases. The trim removed 3 bases at V and 3 bases at J, leaving 4 bases unmatched. This CDR3 comprises 13 residues. Germline V CDR1 and CDR2: SQVTM, ANQGSEA. CDR3: CSVEATGVYEQYF. Here the CDR3 DNA reads TGCAGCGTTGAGGCGACAGGGGTCTACGAGCAGTACTTC.

The chain couples TRBV10-3 to TRBJ2-7; 8 bases map to TRBD1. J lost 2 bases, V lost 10 bases, and 10 bases had no gene match. Germline CDR1 is ENHRY and CDR2 is SYGVKD. This CDR3 region has 14 residues. CDR3 sequence reads: CATIRSGGTYEQYF. The CDR3 DNA reads TGTGCCACCATACGATCAGGGGGCACCTACGAGCAGTACTTC.

The chain combines TRBV7-9 with TRBJ2-5; TRBD2 might be the D (5 bases). CDR1 and CDR2 (germline): SEHNR, FQNEAQ (reference sequence). V dropped 5 bases and J dropped 4 bases, with 20 bases sitting between them. There are 16 residues in the CDR3. CDR3 sequence: CASSALQFRGGETQYF. The CDR3 DNA sequence: TGTGCCAGCAGCGCTTTACAGTTCCGAGGAGGAGAGACCCAGTACTTC.

The chain links TRBV24-1 to TRBJ2-6; perhaps TRBD1 as D (6 bases). V was cut by 4 bases and J by 4 bases, with 13 bases left in between. CDR3 length: 16 residues. The germline V gene encodes CDR1 KGHDR and CDR2 SFDVKD. CDR3: CATSDHRASGANVLTF. CDR3 bases: TGTGCCACCAGTGACCACAGGGCAAGCGGGGCCAACGTCCTGACTTTC.

This chain links TRBV6-7 with TRBJ2-1; tentatively, D is TRBD2 (6 bases). TRBV6-7 is an open reading frame whose function is uncertain. CDR3 length: 16 residues. The V end was cut by 0 bases, the J end by 4 bases, with 13 bases between. The CDR3 is CASSYSSAGPYNEQFF. Written as DNA, the CDR3 is TGTGCCAGCAGTTACTCGAGCGCGGGACCTTACAATGAGCAGTTCTTC.

The chain uses TRBV2 and TRBJ1-2, with D tentatively TRBD1 (6 bases). V dropped 4 bases and J dropped 6 bases, with 21 bases sitting between them. The germline CDR1 and CDR2 sequences are SNHLY and FYNNEI. The CDR3 covers 16 residues. In DNA, the CDR3 is TGTGCCAGCAGTGTAACCCAATGGGACGAGGGGGATGGCTACACCTTC. Amino acids: CASSVTQWDEGDGYTF.

The chain joins TRBV6-6 to TRBJ2-7; 9 bases are shared with TRBD2. CDR1 is MNHNY, CDR2 SVGAGI, per germline (reference sequence). V dropped 5 bases and J dropped 7; count of bases not matched to a gene: 9. The CDR3 runs 14 residues. The CDR3 reads CASSIAGALGEQYF. DNA for the CDR3: TGTGCCAGCAGTATAGCGGGGGCCCTCGGGGAGCAGTACTTC.

The chain has TRBV12-3 or TRBV12-4 and TRBJ2-1; D is unresolved. This CDR3 is built from 13 residues. V was pared by 2 bases and J by 4 bases, with 6 bases between. Here the CDR3 reads CASSLLGYNEQFF. The CDR3, as DNA: TGTGCCAGCAGTTTACTCGGTTACAATGAGCAGTTCTTC.

V usage is TRBV11-3 and J usage is TRBJ2-2; 7 bases are shared with TRBD2. Germline lookup yields CDR1 SGHNT and CDR2 YENEEA. J gave up 4 bases and V 4 bases, and 9 bases lay outside the gene matches. This CDR3 spans 16 amino acids. The CDR3 protein is CASSYRGGVVTGELFF. CDR3 sequence (DNA): TGTGCCAGCAGCTATCGGGGAGGGGTCGTCACCGGGGAGCTGTTTTTT.

The DNA for the CDR3 is TGCGCCAGCAGCCCGGGACAGTACCAAGAGACCCAGTACTTC. Its protein is CASSPGQYQETQYF. The rearrangement uses TRBV5-1 and TRBJ2-5; 7 bases match TRBD1. J gave up 0 bases and V 4 bases, and 3 bases lay outside the gene matches. There are 14 residues in the CDR3. Germline V gene lookup returns CDR1 SGHRS and CDR2 YFSETQ.

The rearrangement joins TRBV18 to TRBJ1-2; no reliable D call. Trimming shortened V by 0 bases and J by 9 bases, and 14 bases separated the two germline ends. This CDR3 contains 14 residues. Germline CDR1 reads KGHSH; CDR2 reads LQKENI. CDR3 amino acids: CASSPPWRADRYTF. The CDR3 DNA reads as TGTGCCAGCTCACCACCCTGGAGGGCAGATCGCTACACCTTC.